In this sample, the clone carrying this TCR beta chain turned up a few times. Its target is unknown. Building the TCR beta libraries relied on iRepertoire HTBI primers, and CDR3 regions underwent Arm-PCR. TCRdb ran MiXCR on the multiplex PCR reads and lists one entry per CDR3 protein. The sample comprises 600,000 to 800,000 distinct CDR3 sequences, 30% of which are singletons, and 40% to 55% rests with the top ten. Time point described: persistent/refractory GD, antithyroid drugs over 5 years with positive TRAb. RNA from PBMCs was the source of the TCR library. Germline CDR1 is DFQATT and CDR2 is SNEGSKA (reference sequence). Trimming shortened V by 6 bases and J by 2 bases, and 13 bases separated the two germline ends. There are 13 residues in the CDR3. These data come from a study of regulatory T cells in long-lasting Graves disease. Across the study: Positivity for TSH receptor antibodies plus over 5 years of antithyroid drugs meant persistent Graves' disease. Study results and limitations: Researchers reported studying only peripheral blood, not thyroid tissue.

This receptor was identified in a female donor with Graves disease. This sequence joins TRBV20-1 and TRBJ2-5; perhaps TRBD1 as D (6 bases). Sequenced material: peripheral blood mononuclear cells (PBMCs), taken when the disease was refractory, from a patient treated with antithyroid drugs. CDR3 amino acids: CSAKDRTQETQYF. In DNA form, the CDR3 reads TGCAGTGCGAAAGACAGGACTCAAGAGACCCAGTACTTC.